One sample yielded the 19 T cell receptor beta chains listed below, sequenced in a study of CD4 and CD8 cells across lung adenocarcinoma regions. One entry per CDR3 protein results from TCRdb running MiXCR on the PCR reads. The table includes just under 10,000 distinct CDR3 sequences, approximately 51% detected once. The sequencing sample was made of CD4+ T cells from the margin of a lung tumor. The receptor set was obtained from a male donor with lung adenocarcinoma. The CD4 and CD8 labels of this study may be unreliable.

The rearrangement joins TRBV6-1 to TRBJ2-1; 8 nucleotides line up with TRBD2. Germline V gene data show CDR1 as MNHNS and CDR2 as SASEGT. This CDR3 comprises 15 residues. V dropped 3 bases and J dropped 4; count of bases not matched to a gene: 5. The DNA of the CDR3 is TGTGCCAGCAGTGATAAGGCTAGCGGGTACAATGAGCAGTTCTTC. It encodes CASSDKASGYNEQFF.

In regard to this clonotype: An end of the junction differs from the germline gene, which may be a read error. The J gene is TRBJ2-4, the V gene TRBV27; a weak D match, TRBD2 (6 bases). The CDR3 runs to 13 residues. CDR1 and CDR2 (germline): MNHEY, SMNVEV (reference sequence). This CDR3 reads CASGPGAKDIQYF. The DNA of the CDR3 is TGCGCCAGCGGGCCGGGCGCCAAAGATATTCAGTACTTC.

This clonotype has a handful of counts. The CDR3 nucleotides read TGTGCCAGCAGTTTGTTGGGTATGGACGAGCAGTACTTC. Translating gives CASSLLGMDEQYF. This chain joins TRBV27 and TRBJ2-1; D is undetermined. The J call is doubtful: the DNA matches TRBJ2-7 better. Germline values: CDR1 MNHEY, CDR2 SMNVEV (reference sequence). This CDR3 comprises 13 residues.

Sample share makes this clonotype large. This chain uses TRBV6-5 with TRBJ2-1; TRBD1 aligns across 8 bases. The V and J ends lost 5 bases and 2 bases, in that order; junction bases with no gene match: 8. The CDR3 has 16 residues. Germline lookup yields CDR1 MNHEY and CDR2 SVGAGI. The CDR3 protein is CASSNIGQGAYNEQFF. For the CDR3, the DNA is TGTGCCAGCAGTAACATTGGACAGGGAGCCTACAATGAGCAGTTCTTC.

The chain combines TRBV5-4 with TRBJ2-7, with 7 bases lining up with TRBD2. Per the germline V gene, CDR1 is SGHNT and CDR2 is YYREEE (reference sequence). The CDR3 has 12 amino acids. Trimming cost V 3 bases and J 3 bases; bases outside gene matches: 0. The CDR3 nucleotides read TGTGCCAGCAGCTGGGGGGGCTACGAGCAGTACTTC. Protein sequence: CASSWGGYEQYF.

This clonotype was counted many times. The V gene is TRBV6-4, the J gene TRBJ1-1; TRBD1 matches 7 bases. Germline CDR1 and CDR2: MRHNA and SNTAGT. The CDR3 has 18 residues. The junction had 12 bases not matched to a gene; V was cut back by 1 base and J by 1 base. This CDR3 is CASSDWGRAGGWNTEAFF. CDR3 DNA: TGTGCCAGCAGTGACTGGGGGAGGGCAGGGGGTTGGAACACTGAAGCTTTCTTT.

This clonotype was seen repeatedly, ten times or more. The rearrangement links TRBV3-1 to TRBJ2-1, with TRBD2 matching over 9 bases. V trimming: 0 bases; J trimming: 4 bases; junction bases outside the gene matches: 4. The germline V gene has CDR1 LGHDT and CDR2 YNNKEL (reference sequence). The CDR3 extends over 16 amino acids. CDR3: CASSQDRGGDYNEQFF. CDR3 sequence (DNA): TGTGCCAGCAGCCAAGATCGCGGGGGGGATTACAATGAGCAGTTCTTC.

This clonotype is large by share. V and J are TRBV6-1 and TRBJ2-2; 12 bases align to TRBD2. V dropped 2 bases and J dropped 6; count of bases not matched to a gene: 1. The V gene's germline CDR1 is MNHNS and CDR2 SASEGT. This CDR3 contains 15 residues. DNA for the CDR3: TGTGCCAGCAGTGAATCTAGCGGGGGGGCCGGGGAGCTGTTTTTT. Protein sequence: CASSESSGGAGELFF.

Comments on this clonotype: One junction end does not reproduce the germline sequence, and a read error may be involved. V is TRBV6-1 and J is TRBJ2-6, with 9 nucleotides matching TRBD1. This CDR3 contains 15 residues. Germline assignment: CDR1 MNHNS and CDR2 SASEGT. The CDR3 loop reads CASNLGQGKANVLSF. The DNA for the CDR3 is TGTGCCAGTAATCTGGGACAGGGAAAGGCCAACGTGCTGTCTTTC.

This clonotype was counted only a few times. The rearrangement joins TRBV10-2 to TRBJ2-1, with TRBD2 identical over 10 bases. V was clipped by 3 bases and J by 7 bases; unmatched bases: 12. Germline V gives CDR1 WSHSY, CDR2 SAAADI. This CDR3 region has 17 residues. The chain's CDR3 is CASSDFVGLATTNEQFF. As DNA, the CDR3 is TGCGCCAGCAGTGACTTCGTGGGACTAGCGACCACAAATGAGCAGTTCTTC.

V gene TRBV6-1 combines with J gene TRBJ1-4; D unresolved. Trimming shortened V by 6 bases and J by 8 bases, and 13 bases separated the two germline ends. The V gene's germline CDR1 is MNHNS and CDR2 SASEGT. The CDR3 extends over 13 amino acids. As DNA, the CDR3 is TGTGCCAGCAGCTTCAATTCGGGAGAAAAACTGTTTTTT. This gives the protein CASSFNSGEKLFF.

The count of this clonotype is one. V usage is TRBV7-2 and J usage is TRBJ2-1; possibly TRBD2 for D (6 bases). The CDR3 extends over 14 amino acids. The V end was cut by 3 bases, the J end by 7 bases, with 13 bases between. Germline V CDR1 and CDR2: SGHTA, FQGNSA. Here the CDR3 reads CASSFLGGTNEQFF. The DNA for the CDR3 is TGTGCCAGCAGCTTCCTGGGGGGAACAAATGAGCAGTTCTTC.

Only a few counts were recorded for this clonotype. The V gene is TRBV28, the J gene TRBJ2-5; perhaps TRBD1 as D (7 bases). The CDR3 spans 15 residues. CDR1 is MDHEN and CDR2 is SYDVKM in the germline V gene. Trimming shortened V by 4 bases and J by 0 bases, and 12 bases separated the two germline ends. The CDR3 coding sequence is TGTGCCAGCAGTTCCTCAGGGGGGTACCAAGAGACCCAGTACTTC. Its translation: CASSSSGGYQETQYF.

This clonotype is judged medium-sized. The chain carries TRBV7-2 and TRBJ1-3, with a tentative D call TRBD1 (6 bases). V was clipped by 5 bases and J by 2 bases, with 10 bases between them. Germline CDR1 reads SGHTA; CDR2 reads FQGNSA. The CDR3 loop spans 14 amino acids. CDR3 bases: TGTGCCAGCAGCCCAGGGGCGGCTGGAAACACCATATATTTT. Translating it yields CASSPGAAGNTIYF.

The rearrangement joins TRBV6-1 to TRBJ2-5; weak D call: TRBD2 (7 bases). Germline CDR1 and CDR2: MNHNS and SASEGT. There are 13 residues in the CDR3. Deletions cut 10 bases from V and 5 bases from J, with 17 bases between. CDR3 bases: TGTGCCACTAGGACGGGGGGCCGGGAGACCCAGTACTTC. Protein product: CATRTGGRETQYF.

This clonotype was seen once. The chain couples TRBV6-1 to TRBJ1-6, with 8 positions matching TRBD1. This CDR3 has 12 residues. Germline V lookup: CDR1 MNHNS, CDR2 SASEGT. Trimming removed 8 bases from V and 19 bases from J; junction bases left unmatched: 13. CDR3 residues: CASRTGSYEQHF. The CDR3 nucleotides are TGTGCCAGCCGGACAGGGTCGTACGAGCAGCACTTT.

The CDR3 bases are TGTGCCAGCAGTTTAAGGGGGATCTCTACCCACTATGAGCAGTTCTTC. Residues: CASSLRGISTHYEQFF. The chain has TRBV27 and TRBJ2-1, with a weak D call TRBD1 (6 bases). The germline V gene encodes CDR1 MNHEY and CDR2 SMNVEV (reference sequence). The CDR3 runs to 16 residues. V dropped 2 bases and J dropped 8 bases, with 19 bases sitting between them.

The V gene is TRBV6-1, the J gene TRBJ2-2; D is undetermined. V was shortened by 6 bases and J by 3 bases, with 11 bases between the two germline ends. Germline V gene lookup returns CDR1 MNHNS and CDR2 SASEGT. There are 14 residues in the CDR3. CDR3 protein: CASSHSVYTGELFF. The DNA for the CDR3 is TGTGCCAGCAGCCACAGCGTTTACACCGGGGAGCTGTTTTTT.

This clonotype was detected ten times or more. The chain carries TRBV28 and TRBJ2-1; D not certain. The CDR3 totals 12 residues. The germline V gene has CDR1 MDHEN and CDR2 SYDVKM. With 6 bases removed from V and 9 bases from J, the gap between germline ends came to 12 bases. The CDR3 nucleotides are TGTGCCAGCAGCCCCAATCTGATTGAGCAGTTCTTC. Its protein product is CASSPNLIEQFF.